Listed here are 9 T cell receptor beta chains from one sample, sequenced in a study of T-cell reconstitution after alpha-beta-depleted transplantation in children. Construction of the TCRbeta library involved unique molecular identifiers. TCRdb used MiXCR to reprocess the PCR reads, holding one entry per CDR3 protein. The table includes around 530,000 distinct CDR3 sequences, about 33% detected once. This sample comprised PBMCs from the stem cell graft donor, obtained from the stem cell graft. Source of these receptors: a human donor who donated a stem cell graft to a child with aplastic anemia.

The chain couples TRBV5-1 to TRBJ2-5, with D possibly matching TRBD1 (6 bases). Germline V gives CDR1 SGHRS, CDR2 YFSETQ. V was trimmed by 4 bases and J by 7 bases, leaving 14 bases between them. The CDR3 covers 13 residues. The DNA of the CDR3 is TGCGCCAGCAGCCAGGACAGTTTTGTGACCCAGTACTTC. Translating gives CASSQDSFVTQYF.

This clonotype was counted many times. This chain links TRBV20-1 with TRBJ2-7, with TRBD2 matching over 9 bases. This CDR3 has 13 amino acids. Germline CDR1 and CDR2: DFQATT and SNEGSKA (reference sequence). The ends lost 6 bases at V and 0 bases at J; junction bases unmatched: 3. The CDR3 here is CSARAGGSYEQYV. The CDR3 bases are TGCAGTGCCCGAGCGGGAGGCTCCTACGAGCAGTACGTC.

This clonotype was recorded only once. The V gene is TRBV5-4, the J gene TRBJ2-5; the match to TRBD2 covers 7 bases. With V trimmed by 4 bases and J by 5 bases, 11 bases remained unmatched. Germline CDR1 SGHNT, CDR2 YYREEE (reference sequence). This CDR3 has 15 residues. The CDR3 DNA reads as TGTGCCAGCAGCGGGCCCTTTGCGGGAGTGGAGACCCAGTACTTC. This codes for CASSGPFAGVETQYF.

The V gene is TRBV7-2, the J gene TRBJ2-2; unclear D gene. Trimming took off 1 base at V and 5 bases at J, with 11 bases between the two ends. CDR3 length: 15 residues. CDR1 and CDR2 (germline): SGHTA, FQGNSA. As DNA, the CDR3 is TGTGCCAGCAGCTTAGGGGCCGGGTTTACCGGGGAGCTGTTTTTT. Encoded protein: CASSLGAGFTGELFF.

This clonotype was observed a handful of times. For the CDR3, the DNA is TGTGCCAGCAGCTTACGTAGGACTAGCGGGACCGGGGAGCTGTTTTTT. Translation gives CASSLRRTSGTGELFF. The chain recombines TRBV7-2 with TRBJ2-2; TRBD2 agrees at 11 bases. This CDR3 is 16 amino acids long. Germline CDR1 SGHTA, CDR2 FQGNSA. The V and J ends lost 2 bases and 5 bases, in that order; junction bases with no gene match: 4.

This clonotype appeared a few times. The genes are TRBV6-1 and TRBJ2-7, with D tentatively TRBD1 or TRBD2 (5 bases each). The germline gives CDR1 MNHNS, CDR2 SASEGT. This CDR3 region has 12 residues. Between the trimmed V and J ends, which lost 8 bases and 3 bases, there was a span of 11 bases. The CDR3 DNA reads as TGTGCCAGCCGGGACCCAAACTACGAGCAGTACGTC. This translates into CASRDPNYEQYV.

The J gene is TRBJ2-3, the V gene TRBV15; D is possibly TRBD2 (5 bases). This CDR3 is built from 15 residues. V shed 0 bases and J shed 1 base, with 8 bases lying between them. The germline V gene has CDR1 LNHNV and CDR2 YYDKDF (reference sequence). CDR3 residues: CATSRDYGGTDTQYF. CDR3 DNA sequence: TGTGCCACCAGCAGAGATTACGGGGGCACAGATACGCAGTATTTT.

The genes are TRBV28 and TRBJ1-5, with D possibly being TRBD1 (6 bases). Per the germline V gene, CDR1 is MDHEN and CDR2 is SYDVKM. Trimming stripped 8 bases from V and 6 bases from J, with 17 bases between. There are 14 residues in the CDR3. The CDR3 sequence: CASQGSPSSQPQHF. The DNA of the CDR3 is TGTGCCAGCCAGGGGAGCCCATCCAGTCAGCCCCAGCATTTT. Full variable domain (rest looked up from reference TRBV28 and TRBJ1-5): DVKVTQSSRYLVKRTGEKVFLECVQDMDHENMFWYRQDPGLGLRLIYFSYDVKMKEKGDIPEGYSVSREKKERFSLILESASTNQTSMYLCASQGSPSSQPQHFGDGTRLSIL.

The rearrangement uses TRBV18 and TRBJ2-7; possible D gene TRBD1, 5 bases. This CDR3 is built from 14 residues. V was clipped by 0 bases and J by 5 bases, with 11 bases between them. Germline loops: CDR1 KGHSH, CDR2 LQKENI. The CDR3 bases are TGTGCCAGCTCACCACCAATGACAGTCAACGAGCAGTACTTC. As protein: CASSPPMTVNEQYF.